These T cell receptor beta chains were read from a single sample in a study of monozygotic twins with inflammatory bowel disease. TCRdb processed the 5' RACE reads again and assigns one entry to each CDR3 protein, with no DNA. Recorded for this sample: 80,000 or so distinct CDR3 sequences. What was sequenced was blood. The receptors were gathered from a human donor with ulcerative colitis or Crohn's disease, or a healthy co-twin of an affected twin (not recorded which). Each CDR3 is given with its conserved first and last residue.

v_call: TRBV9
j_call: TRBJ1-1
cdr3_length: 14
cdr3_aa: CASSSDRGITEAFF

v_call: TRBV7-3
j_call: TRBJ2-1
cdr3_length: 15
cdr3_aa: CASSPGGGPYNEQFF

v_call: TRBV5-1
j_call: TRBJ2-2
cdr3_length: 14
cdr3_aa: CASSLASNTGELFF

v_call: TRBV18
j_call: TRBJ1-2
cdr3_length: 14
cdr3_aa: CASSPRDKNYGYTF

v_call: TRBV20-1
j_call: TRBJ2-5
cdr3_length: 13
cdr3_aa: CSARASDSETQYF

v_call: TRBV5-1
j_call: TRBJ1-1
cdr3_length: 17
cdr3_aa: CASSLWQESPMNTEAFF

v_call: TRBV6-1
j_call: TRBJ1-4
cdr3_length: 11
cdr3_aa: CASKAEEKLFF

v_call: TRBV15
j_call: TRBJ2-7
cdr3_length: 15
cdr3_aa: CATSLRRTGAYEQYF

v_call: TRBV5-8
j_call: TRBJ2-7
cdr3_length: 16
cdr3_aa: CASRSGQLGPVEAQYF

v_call: TRBV5-6
j_call: TRBJ1-6
cdr3_length: 14
cdr3_aa: CASTLERENSPLHF

v_call: TRBV5-1
j_call: TRBJ1-2
cdr3_length: 17
cdr3_aa: CASSSEPGTGGGYGYTF

v_call: TRBV24-1
j_call: TRBJ2-2
cdr3_length: 14
cdr3_aa: CATSPGQNTGELFF

v_call: TRBV14
j_call: TRBJ1-1
cdr3_length: 18
cdr3_aa: CASSQFSPGPSEVTEAFF

v_call: TRBV19
j_call: TRBJ2-5
cdr3_length: 16
cdr3_aa: CASSMSPLWLGETQYF

v_call: TRBV9
j_call: TRBJ2-1
cdr3_length: 18
cdr3_aa: CASSVGTSGGLLDNEQFF

v_call: TRBV11-2
j_call: TRBJ2-3
cdr3_length: 16
cdr3_aa: CASRFGDRGIADTQYF

v_call: TRBV2
j_call: TRBJ2-1
cdr3_length: 16
cdr3_aa: CASSPKLAGGLNEQFF

v_call: TRBV20-1
j_call: TRBJ2-3
cdr3_length: 16
cdr3_aa: CSAREKRGGLSDTQYF

v_call: TRBV5-1
j_call: TRBJ1-1
cdr3_length: 13
cdr3_aa: CASSPEYNTEAFF

v_call: TRBV5-1
j_call: TRBJ1-4
cdr3_length: 16
cdr3_aa: CASSLGMGPYNEKLFF

v_call: TRBV29-1
j_call: TRBJ1-2
cdr3_length: 13
cdr3_aa: CSEGTGSMLGYTF

v_call: TRBV7-2
j_call: TRBJ2-1
cdr3_length: 13
cdr3_aa: CASSYGGGREQFF

v_call: TRBV12-3/TRBV12-4
j_call: TRBJ2-7
cdr3_length: 14
cdr3_aa: CASSLAWKAYEQYF

v_call: TRBV6-6
j_call: TRBJ1-1
cdr3_length: 11
cdr3_aa: CASSYNREAFF

v_call: TRBV18
j_call: TRBJ2-2
cdr3_length: 16
cdr3_aa: CASSPWGQTNTGELFF

v_call: TRBV12-3/TRBV12-4
j_call: TRBJ2-5
cdr3_length: 15
cdr3_aa: CASSSPTSGRETQYF

v_call: TRBV9
j_call: TRBJ2-5
cdr3_length: 17
cdr3_aa: CASSVRGGGGRQETQYF

v_call: TRBV7-9
j_call: TRBJ2-7
cdr3_length: 12
cdr3_aa: CASGLGGYEQYF

v_call: TRBV3-1
j_call: TRBJ2-2
cdr3_length: 17
cdr3_aa: CASSSYSDPMNTGELFF

v_call: TRBV5-4
j_call: TRBJ2-2
cdr3_length: 15
cdr3_aa: CASRDTTDPRGELFF

v_call: TRBV9
j_call: TRBJ1-1
cdr3_length: 16
cdr3_aa: CASSVASAILGTEAFF

v_call: TRBV15
j_call: TRBJ1-1
cdr3_length: 14
cdr3_aa: CATSVTGEGTEAFF

v_call: TRBV7-9
j_call: TRBJ2-7
cdr3_length: 15
cdr3_aa: CASSYPTGGTYEQYF

v_call: TRBV6-2/TRBV6-3
j_call: TRBJ2-7
cdr3_length: 14
cdr3_aa: CASSYSASTYEQYF

v_call: TRBV10-2
j_call: TRBJ1-2
cdr3_length: 14
cdr3_aa: CASSESGGGAGYTF

v_call: TRBV7-8
j_call: TRBJ2-3
cdr3_length: 13
cdr3_aa: CASSLPSTDTQYF

v_call: TRBV4-2
j_call: TRBJ1-1
cdr3_length: 11
cdr3_aa: CASGFISEAFF

v_call: TRBV5-5
j_call: TRBJ2-7
cdr3_length: 17
cdr3_aa: CASTRTSGGQSSYEQYF

v_call: TRBV5-5
j_call: TRBJ1-5
cdr3_length: 14
cdr3_aa: CASSLGRSNQPQHF

v_call: TRBV20-1
j_call: TRBJ2-3
cdr3_length: 14
cdr3_aa: CSARLALLKDTQYF

v_call: TRBV5-1
j_call: TRBJ2-7
cdr3_length: 15
cdr3_aa: CASSLGGAFSYEQYF

v_call: TRBV14
j_call: TRBJ1-2
cdr3_length: 13
cdr3_aa: CASSPGTDYGYTF

v_call: TRBV6-1
j_call: TRBJ1-5
cdr3_length: 16
cdr3_aa: CASSEMTGGANQPQHF

v_call: TRBV7-3
j_call: TRBJ2-3
cdr3_length: 15
cdr3_aa: CASSLKVSGIDTQYF

v_call: TRBV2
j_call: TRBJ1-2
cdr3_length: 12
cdr3_aa: CAKPLDPHGYTF

v_call: TRBV5-1
j_call: TRBJ2-7
cdr3_length: 15
cdr3_aa: CASSVGTFGSYEQYF

v_call: TRBV5-1
j_call: TRBJ2-3
cdr3_length: 14
cdr3_aa: CATKTSGGLNTQYF

v_call: TRBV15
j_call: TRBJ2-1
cdr3_length: 12
cdr3_aa: CATSHSANEQFF

v_call: TRBV11-2
j_call: TRBJ2-2
cdr3_length: 16
cdr3_aa: CASSLAGQGNTGELFF

v_call: TRBV20-1
j_call: TRBJ1-6
cdr3_length: 14
cdr3_aa: CSAGRGQRNSPLHF

v_call: TRBV3-1
j_call: TRBJ2-5
cdr3_length: 15
cdr3_aa: CASSQDDSNQETQYF

v_call: TRBV6-1
j_call: TRBJ2-5
cdr3_length: 17
cdr3_aa: CASSEERRPKAWETQYF

v_call: TRBV5-1
j_call: TRBJ1-2
cdr3_length: 13
cdr3_aa: CASSLGLNYGYTF

v_call: TRBV7-2
j_call: TRBJ2-3
cdr3_length: 13
cdr3_aa: CASSLERADTQYF

v_call: TRBV6-1
j_call: TRBJ1-4
cdr3_length: 15
cdr3_aa: CASSGTGTTNEKLFF

v_call: TRBV24-1
j_call: TRBJ1-2
cdr3_length: 13
cdr3_aa: CATSPGGGYGYTF

v_call: TRBV10-3
j_call: TRBJ2-3
cdr3_length: 15
cdr3_aa: CAISERGAGTDTQYF

v_call: TRBV18
j_call: TRBJ1-1
cdr3_length: 17
cdr3_aa: CASSPPGGTQLGTEAFF

v_call: TRBV5-6
j_call: TRBJ1-1
cdr3_length: 12
cdr3_aa: CASSLGIVEAFF